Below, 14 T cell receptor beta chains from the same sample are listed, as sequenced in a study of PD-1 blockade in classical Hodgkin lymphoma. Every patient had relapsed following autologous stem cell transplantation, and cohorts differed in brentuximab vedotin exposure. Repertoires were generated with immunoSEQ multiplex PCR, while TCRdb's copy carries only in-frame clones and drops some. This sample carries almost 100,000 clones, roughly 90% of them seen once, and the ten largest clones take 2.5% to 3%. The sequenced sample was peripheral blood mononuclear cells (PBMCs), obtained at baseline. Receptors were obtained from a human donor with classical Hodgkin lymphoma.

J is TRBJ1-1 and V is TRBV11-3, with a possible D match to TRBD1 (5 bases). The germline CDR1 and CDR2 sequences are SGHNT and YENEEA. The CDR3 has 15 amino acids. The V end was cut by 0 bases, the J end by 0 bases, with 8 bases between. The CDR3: CASSLEGTMNTEAFF. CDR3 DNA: TGTGCCAGCAGCTTAGAGGGGACCATGAACACTGAAGCTTTCTTT. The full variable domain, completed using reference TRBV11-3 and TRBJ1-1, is EAGVVQSPRYKIIEKKQPVAFWCNPISGHNTLYWYLQNLGQGPELLIRYENEEAVDDSQLPKDRFSAERLKGVDSTLKIQPAELGDSAVYLCASSLEGTMNTEAFFGQGTRLTVV.

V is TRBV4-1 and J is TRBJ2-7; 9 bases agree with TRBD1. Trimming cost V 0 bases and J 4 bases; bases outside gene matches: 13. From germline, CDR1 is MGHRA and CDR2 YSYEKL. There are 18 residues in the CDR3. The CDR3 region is CASSQDVVQGAPGYEQYF. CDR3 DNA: TGCGCCAGCAGCCAAGATGTAGTACAGGGGGCGCCAGGATACGAGCAGTACTTC.

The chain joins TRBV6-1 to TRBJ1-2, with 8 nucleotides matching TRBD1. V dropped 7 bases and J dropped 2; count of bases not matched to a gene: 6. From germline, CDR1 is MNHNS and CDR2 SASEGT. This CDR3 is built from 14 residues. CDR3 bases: TGTGCCAGCACTCCCGGGACAGGCAACTATGGCTACACCTTC. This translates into CASTPGTGNYGYTF.

The CDR3 DNA is TGTGCCAGCAGCTTAGTGGCTAGTGGGTCGTACGAGCAGTACTTC. Encoded protein: CASSLVASGSYEQYF. The rearrangement joins TRBV11-2 to TRBJ2-7; no clear D gene. The V end lost 1 base, the J end lost 4 bases, and 14 bases lay between the germline ends. Germline V CDR1 and CDR2: SGHAT, FQNNGV. This CDR3 spans 15 amino acids.

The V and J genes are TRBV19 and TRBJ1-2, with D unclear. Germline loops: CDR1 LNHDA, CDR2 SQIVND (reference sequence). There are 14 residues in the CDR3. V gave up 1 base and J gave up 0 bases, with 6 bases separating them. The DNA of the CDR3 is TGTGCCAGTAGTATAGCCACGACTAACTATGGCTACACCTTC. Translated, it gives CASSIATTNYGYTF.

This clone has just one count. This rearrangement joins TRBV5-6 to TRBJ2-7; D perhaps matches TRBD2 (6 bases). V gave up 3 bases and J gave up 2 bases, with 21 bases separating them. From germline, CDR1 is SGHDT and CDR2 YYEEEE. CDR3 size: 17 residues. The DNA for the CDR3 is TGTGCCAGCAGCTATTGGCCCGCGGGGCAGATTGCCTACGAGCAGTACTTC. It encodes CASSYWPAGQIAYEQYF.

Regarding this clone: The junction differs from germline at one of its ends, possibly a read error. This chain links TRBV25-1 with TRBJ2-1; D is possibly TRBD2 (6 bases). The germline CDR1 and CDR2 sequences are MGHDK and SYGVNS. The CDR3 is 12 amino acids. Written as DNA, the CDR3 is TGTGCCAGCAATAGTGGCACCCGGGAGCGGTTCTTC. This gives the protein CASNSGTRERFF.

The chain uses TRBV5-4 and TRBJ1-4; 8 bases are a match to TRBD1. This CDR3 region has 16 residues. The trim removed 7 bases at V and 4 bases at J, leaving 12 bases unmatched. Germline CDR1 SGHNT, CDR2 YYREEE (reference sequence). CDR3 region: CASGNSGGSGNEKLFF. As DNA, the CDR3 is TGTGCCAGCGGTAATTCAGGGGGCTCGGGTAATGAAAAACTGTTTTTT.

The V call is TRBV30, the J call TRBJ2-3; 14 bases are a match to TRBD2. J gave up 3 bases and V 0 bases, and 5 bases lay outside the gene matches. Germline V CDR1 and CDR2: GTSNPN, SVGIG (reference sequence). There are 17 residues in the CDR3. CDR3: CAWSVGTSGRRTDTQYF. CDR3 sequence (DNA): TGTGCCTGGAGTGTAGGGACTAGCGGGAGACGGACAGATACGCAGTATTTT.

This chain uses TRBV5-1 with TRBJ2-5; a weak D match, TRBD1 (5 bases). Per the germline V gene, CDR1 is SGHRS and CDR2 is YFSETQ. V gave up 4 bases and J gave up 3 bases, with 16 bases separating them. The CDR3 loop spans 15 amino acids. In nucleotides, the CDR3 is TGCGCCAGCAGCGTTTACTCAGGGATTGAAGAGACCCAGTACTTC. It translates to CASSVYSGIEETQYF. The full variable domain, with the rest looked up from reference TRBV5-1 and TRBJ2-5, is KAGVTQTPRYLIKTRGQQVTLSCSPISGHRSVSWYQQTPGQGLQFLFEYFSETQRNKGNFPGRFSGRQFSNSRSEMNVSTLELGDSALYLCASSVYSGIEETQYFGPGTRLLVL.

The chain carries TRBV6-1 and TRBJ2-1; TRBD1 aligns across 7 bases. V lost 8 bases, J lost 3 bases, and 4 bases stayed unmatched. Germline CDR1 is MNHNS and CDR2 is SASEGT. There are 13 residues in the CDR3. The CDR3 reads CASPRDSYNEQFF. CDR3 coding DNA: TGTGCCAGCCCCCGGGACAGCTACAATGAGCAGTTCTTC.

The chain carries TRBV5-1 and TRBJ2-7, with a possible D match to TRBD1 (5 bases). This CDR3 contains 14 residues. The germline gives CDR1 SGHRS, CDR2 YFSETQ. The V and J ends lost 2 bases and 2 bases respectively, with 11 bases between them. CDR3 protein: CASSFSGNTYEQYF. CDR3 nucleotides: TGCGCCAGCAGCTTTTCAGGGAATACCTACGAGCAGTACTTC. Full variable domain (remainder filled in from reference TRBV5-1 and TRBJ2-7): KAGVTQTPRYLIKTRGQQVTLSCSPISGHRSVSWYQQTPGQGLQFLFEYFSETQRNKGNFPGRFSGRQFSNSRSEMNVSTLELGDSALYLCASSFSGNTYEQYFGPGTRLTVT.

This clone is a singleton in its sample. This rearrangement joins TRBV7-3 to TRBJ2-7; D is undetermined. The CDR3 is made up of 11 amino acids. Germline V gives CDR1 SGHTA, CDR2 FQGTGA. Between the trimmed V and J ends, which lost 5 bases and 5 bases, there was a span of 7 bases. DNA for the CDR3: TGTGCCAGCAGCGATGCCAACGAGCAGTACTTC. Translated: CASSDANEQYF.

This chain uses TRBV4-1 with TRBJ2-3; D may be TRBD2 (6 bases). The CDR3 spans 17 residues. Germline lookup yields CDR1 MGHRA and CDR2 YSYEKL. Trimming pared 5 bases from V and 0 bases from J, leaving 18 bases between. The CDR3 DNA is TGCGCCAGCAGCTCCCCTTATGGCGGGGCCAGCACAGATACGCAGTATTTT. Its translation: CASSSPYGGASTDTQYF.